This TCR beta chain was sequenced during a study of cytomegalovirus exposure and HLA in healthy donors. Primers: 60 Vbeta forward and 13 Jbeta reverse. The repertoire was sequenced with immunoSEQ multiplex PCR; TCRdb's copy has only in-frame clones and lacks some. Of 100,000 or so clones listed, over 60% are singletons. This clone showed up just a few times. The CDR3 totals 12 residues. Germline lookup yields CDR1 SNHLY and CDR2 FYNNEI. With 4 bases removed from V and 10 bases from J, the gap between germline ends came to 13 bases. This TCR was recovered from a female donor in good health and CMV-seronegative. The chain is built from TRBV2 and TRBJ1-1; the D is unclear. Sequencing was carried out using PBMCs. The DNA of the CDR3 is TGTGCCAGCAGTGGATCGGGAATGGCAGCTTTCTTT. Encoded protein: CASSGSGMAAFF.